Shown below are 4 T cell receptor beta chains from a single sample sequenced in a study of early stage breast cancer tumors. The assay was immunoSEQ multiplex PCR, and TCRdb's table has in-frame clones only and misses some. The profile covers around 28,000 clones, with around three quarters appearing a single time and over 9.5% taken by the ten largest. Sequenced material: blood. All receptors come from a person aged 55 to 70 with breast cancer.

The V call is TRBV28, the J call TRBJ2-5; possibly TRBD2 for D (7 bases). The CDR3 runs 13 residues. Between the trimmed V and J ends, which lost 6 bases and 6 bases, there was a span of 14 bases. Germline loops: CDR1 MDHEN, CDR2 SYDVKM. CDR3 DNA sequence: TGTGCCAGCAGCTCGGGGGGCGTGAAGACCCAGTACTTC. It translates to CASSSGGVKTQYF.

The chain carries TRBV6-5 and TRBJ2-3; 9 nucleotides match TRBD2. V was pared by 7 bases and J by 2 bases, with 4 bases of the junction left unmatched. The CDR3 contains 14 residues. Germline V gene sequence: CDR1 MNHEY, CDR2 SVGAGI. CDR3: CASKASGVTDTQYF. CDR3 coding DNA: TGTGCCAGCAAGGCTAGCGGGGTCACAGATACGCAGTATTTT.

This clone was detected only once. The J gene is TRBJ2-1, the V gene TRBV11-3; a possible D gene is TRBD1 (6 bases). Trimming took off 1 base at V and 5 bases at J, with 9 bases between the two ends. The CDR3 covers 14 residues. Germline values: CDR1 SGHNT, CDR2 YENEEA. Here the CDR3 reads CASSLGRGNNEQFF. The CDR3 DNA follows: TGTGCCAGCAGCTTAGGCAGGGGCAACAATGAGCAGTTCTTC.

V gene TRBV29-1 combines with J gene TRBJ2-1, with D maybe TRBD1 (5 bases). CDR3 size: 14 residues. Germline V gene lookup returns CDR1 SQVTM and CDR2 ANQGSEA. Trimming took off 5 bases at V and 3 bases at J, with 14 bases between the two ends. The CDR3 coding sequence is TGCAGCGTTTCGATGGACATCTTCTACAATGAGCAGTTCTTC. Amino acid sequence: CSVSMDIFYNEQFF.